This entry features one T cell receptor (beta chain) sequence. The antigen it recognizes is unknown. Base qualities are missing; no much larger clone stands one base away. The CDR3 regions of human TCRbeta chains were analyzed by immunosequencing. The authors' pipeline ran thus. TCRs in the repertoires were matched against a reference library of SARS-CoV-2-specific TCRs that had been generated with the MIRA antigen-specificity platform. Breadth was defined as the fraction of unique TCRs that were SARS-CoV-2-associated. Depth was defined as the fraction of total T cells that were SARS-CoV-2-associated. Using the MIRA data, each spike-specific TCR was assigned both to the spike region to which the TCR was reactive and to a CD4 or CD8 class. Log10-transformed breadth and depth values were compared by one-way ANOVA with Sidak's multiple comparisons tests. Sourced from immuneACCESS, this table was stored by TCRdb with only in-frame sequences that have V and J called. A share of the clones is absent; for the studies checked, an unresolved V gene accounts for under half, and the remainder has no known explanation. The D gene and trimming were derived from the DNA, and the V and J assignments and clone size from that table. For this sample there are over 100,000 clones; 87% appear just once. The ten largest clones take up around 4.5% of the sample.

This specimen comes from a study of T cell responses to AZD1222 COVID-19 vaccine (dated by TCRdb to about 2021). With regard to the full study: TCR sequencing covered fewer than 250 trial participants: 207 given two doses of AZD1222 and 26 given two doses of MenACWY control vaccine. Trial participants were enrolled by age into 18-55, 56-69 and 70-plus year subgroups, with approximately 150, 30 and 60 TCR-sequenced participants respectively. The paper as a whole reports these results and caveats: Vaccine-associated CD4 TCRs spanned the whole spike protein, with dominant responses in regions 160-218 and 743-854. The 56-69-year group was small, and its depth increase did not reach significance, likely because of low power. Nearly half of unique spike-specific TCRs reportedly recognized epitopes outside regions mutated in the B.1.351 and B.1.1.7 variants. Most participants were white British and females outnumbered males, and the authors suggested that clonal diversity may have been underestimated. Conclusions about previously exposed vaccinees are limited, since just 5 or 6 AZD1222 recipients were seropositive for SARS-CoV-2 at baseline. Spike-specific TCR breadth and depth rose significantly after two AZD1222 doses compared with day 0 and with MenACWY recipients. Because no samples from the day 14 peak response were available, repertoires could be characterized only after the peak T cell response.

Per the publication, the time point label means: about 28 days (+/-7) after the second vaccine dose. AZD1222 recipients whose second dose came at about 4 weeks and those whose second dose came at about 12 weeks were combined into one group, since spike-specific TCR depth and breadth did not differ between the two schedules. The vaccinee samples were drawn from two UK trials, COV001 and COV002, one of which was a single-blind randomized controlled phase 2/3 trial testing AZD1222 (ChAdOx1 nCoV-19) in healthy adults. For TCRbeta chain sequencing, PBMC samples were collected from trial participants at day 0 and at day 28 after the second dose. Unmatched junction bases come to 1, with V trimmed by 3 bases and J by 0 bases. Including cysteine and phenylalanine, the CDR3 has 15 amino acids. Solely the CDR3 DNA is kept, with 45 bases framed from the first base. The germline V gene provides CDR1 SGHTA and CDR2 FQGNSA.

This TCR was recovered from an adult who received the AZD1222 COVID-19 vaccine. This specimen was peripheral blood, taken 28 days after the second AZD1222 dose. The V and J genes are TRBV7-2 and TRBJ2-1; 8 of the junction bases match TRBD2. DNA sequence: TGTGCCAGCAGCTTTGCGGGAGGCTCCTACAATGAGCAGTTCTTC. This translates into CASSFAGGSYNEQFF.